One sample yielded the 13 T cell receptor beta chains listed below, sequenced in a study of T cell responses to AZD1222 COVID-19 vaccine. The table came from immunoSEQ multiplex PCR; TCRdb's copy has only in-frame clones and leaves some out. The sample holds some 130,000 clones, under 95% seen once. The sequencing used peripheral blood, collected 28 days after the second AZD1222 dose. The source is an adult who received the AZD1222 COVID-19 vaccine.

J is TRBJ2-7 and V is TRBV2; perhaps TRBD2 as D (6 bases). Trimming removed 2 bases at V and 3 bases at J, with 14 bases between. CDR3 length: 15 residues. Looked up from germline, CDR1 is SNHLY and CDR2 is FYNNEI. CDR3 sequence reads: CASSESYPGLYEQYF. In nucleotides, the CDR3 is TGTGCCAGCAGTGAAAGCTACCCGGGACTCTACGAGCAGTACTTC.

This rearrangement joins TRBV7-3 to TRBJ2-1; no firm D call. This CDR3 region has 15 residues. CDR1 is SGHTA and CDR2 is FQGTGA in the germline V gene. V was shortened by 2 bases and J by 0 bases, with 8 bases between the two germline ends. The CDR3 bases are TGTGCCAGCAGCTTATTCGCAGACTCCTACAATGAGCAGTTCTTC. Translation gives CASSLFADSYNEQFF.

V usage is TRBV24-1 and J usage is TRBJ2-5, with D possibly being TRBD2 (6 bases). This CDR3 has 13 residues. Germline CDR1 is KGHDR and CDR2 is SFDVKD. Trimming took 3 bases from V and 5 from J, leaving 9 bases between them. The CDR3 DNA reads as TGTGCCACCAGTGATGCGGGGCGGGAGACCCAGTACTTC. Its translation: CATSDAGRETQYF.

The gene calls are TRBV10-2 and TRBJ2-7, with 8 bases lining up with TRBD2. Germline loops: CDR1 WSHSY, CDR2 SAAADI. V shed 4 bases, J shed 6 bases, and the junction held 11 bases outside the gene matches. The length of the CDR3 is 15 residues. The CDR3 here is CASSAGSGRIGEQYF. Written as DNA, the CDR3 is TGCGCCAGCAGTGCGGGGAGCGGGAGAATTGGCGAGCAGTACTTC.

V and J are TRBV13 and TRBJ1-3; unclear D gene. V dropped 1 base and J dropped 4 bases, with 14 bases sitting between them. This CDR3 is 16 amino acids long. The germline gives CDR1 PRHDT, CDR2 FYEKMQ (reference sequence). The CDR3 is CASSLVPRVRGNTIYF. In DNA form, the CDR3 reads TGTGCCAGCAGCTTAGTCCCGAGGGTGCGAGGAAACACCATATATTTT.

The chain joins TRBV19 to TRBJ2-2; 10 nucleotides align to TRBD1. The CDR3 runs to 15 residues. Germline V gives CDR1 LNHDA, CDR2 SQIVND (reference sequence). The junction had 10 bases not matched to a gene; V was cut back by 10 bases and J by 5 bases. CDR3 DNA: TGTGCCACCCTTACCGGGACAGGGGTGACCGGGGAGCTGTTTTTT. This sequence encodes CATLTGTGVTGELFF.

The gene calls are TRBV5-1 and TRBJ2-7; D gene uncertain. This CDR3 has 14 amino acids. Trimming shortened V by 5 bases and J by 1 base, and 13 bases separated the two germline ends. In germline, CDR1 is SGHRS, CDR2 YFSETQ. The CDR3 coding sequence is TGCGCCAGCAGGCGTGCGGACGGTTCCTACGAGCAGTACTTC. It is translated as CASRRADGSYEQYF.

The V and J genes are TRBV29-1 and TRBJ1-1; tentative D call: TRBD1 (5 bases). CDR1 is SQVTM and CDR2 is ANQGSEA in the germline V gene. Trimming took off 7 bases at V and 11 bases at J, with 20 bases between the two ends. This CDR3 has 12 amino acids. CDR3 loop: CSAPRQGGSAFF. CDR3 nucleotides: TGCAGCGCCCCTCGTCAGGGCGGGTCGGCTTTCTTT.

This clone came up once. The CDR3 DNA sequence: TGTGCCAGCAGCGCCAGACTAGCGCTTAGCACAGATACGCAGTATTTT. Its protein is CASSARLALSTDTQYF. This chain joins TRBV9 and TRBJ2-3; 8 bases fit TRBD2. The CDR3 has 16 amino acids. The V gene end was trimmed by 3 bases and the J gene end by 0 bases; junction bases not matched to a gene: 6. Germline loops: CDR1 SGDLS, CDR2 YYNGEE.

V gene TRBV10-3 combines with J gene TRBJ2-5, with a weak D call TRBD2 (5 bases). V lost 2 bases and J lost 7, with 11 bases in between. This CDR3 has 13 amino acids. Germline loops: CDR1 ENHRY, CDR2 SYGVKD. CDR3 loop: CAISEGPGGTQYF. Written as DNA, the CDR3 is TGTGCCATCAGTGAGGGACCTGGAGGGACCCAGTACTTC.

The chain employs TRBV24-1 and TRBJ2-7, with D unresolved. Germline assignment: CDR1 KGHDR and CDR2 SFDVKD. The CDR3 has 13 amino acids. V was clipped by 1 base and J by 6 bases, with 9 bases between them. The CDR3 coding sequence is TGTGCCACCAGTGATTTCCCCGGCTTCGAGCAGTACTTC. This sequence encodes CATSDFPGFEQYF.

The rearrangement links TRBV28 to TRBJ1-3; D unclear. Trimming took 5 bases from V and 0 from J, leaving 14 bases between them. Germline CDR1 MDHEN, CDR2 SYDVKM. The CDR3 consists of 16 residues. CDR3 protein: CASSQIGFASGNTIYF. CDR3 coding DNA: TGTGCCAGCAGTCAGATCGGGTTCGCCTCTGGAAACACCATATATTTT.

This rearrangement joins TRBV5-1 to TRBJ2-1; D is possibly TRBD1 or TRBD2 (5 bases each). The ends were cut back, 0 bases at V and 6 bases at J, with 10 bases in the middle. CDR3 length equals 14 residues. Germline CDR1 reads SGHRS; CDR2 reads YFSETQ. The CDR3 DNA sequence: TGCGCCAGCAGCTTGGGAGAGAGGGGCAATGAGCAGTTCTTC. Its translation is CASSLGERGNEQFF. Full variable domain (outside the CDR3, taken from reference TRBV5-1 and TRBJ2-1): KAGVTQTPRYLIKTRGQQVTLSCSPISGHRSVSWYQQTPGQGLQFLFEYFSETQRNKGNFPGRFSGRQFSNSRSEMNVSTLELGDSALYLCASSLGERGNEQFFGPGTRLTVL.